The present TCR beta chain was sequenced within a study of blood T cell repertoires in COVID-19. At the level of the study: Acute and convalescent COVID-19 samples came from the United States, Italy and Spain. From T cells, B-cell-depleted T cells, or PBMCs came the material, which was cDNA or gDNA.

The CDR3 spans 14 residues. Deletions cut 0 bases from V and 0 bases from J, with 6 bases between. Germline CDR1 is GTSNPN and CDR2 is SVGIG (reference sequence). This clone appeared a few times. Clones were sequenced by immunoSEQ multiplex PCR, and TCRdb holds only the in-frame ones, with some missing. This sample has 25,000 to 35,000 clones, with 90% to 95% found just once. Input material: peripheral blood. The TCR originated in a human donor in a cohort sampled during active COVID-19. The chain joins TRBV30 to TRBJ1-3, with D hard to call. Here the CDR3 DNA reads TGTGCCTGGAGTGTAGGGAGCTCTGGAAACACCATATATTTT. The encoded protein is CAWSVGSSGNTIYF.